This passage covers 4 T cell receptor beta chains from one sample sequenced in a study of T cell repertoires in cytomegalovirus infection. MiXCR, applied by TCRdb to the reads, yields one record per CDR3 protein. The data show around 710,000 distinct CDR3 sequences, under 35% seen once. These receptors lack a known antigen. The sample in question was cultured CD8+ T cells from PBMCs, obtained from culture after CMV antigen stimulation. These receptors were taken from a human donor in good health (CMV status not recorded). Some clones in this sample may be carry-over from other donors' samples.

This clonotype has only a few counts. The chain joins TRBV7-9 to TRBJ2-1; D ambiguous. V shed 5 bases and J shed 3 bases, with 5 bases lying between them. This CDR3 spans 12 amino acids. In germline, CDR1 is SEHNR, CDR2 FQNEAQ (reference sequence). The CDR3 reads CASSQLYNEQFF. CDR3 DNA sequence: TGTGCCAGCAGCCAACTCTACAATGAGCAGTTCTTC. The full variable domain, its missing parts supplied by reference TRBV7-9 and TRBJ2-1, is DTGVSQNPRHKITKRGQNVTFRCDPISEHNRLYWYRQTLGQGPEFLTYFQNEAQLEKSRLLSDRFSAERPKGSFSTLEIQRTEQGDSAMYLCASSQLYNEQFFGPGTRLTVL.

The genes are TRBV6-5 and TRBJ2-4; D gene ambiguous. Trimming removed 6 bases from V and 6 bases from J, with 9 bases in between. CDR1 is MNHEY and CDR2 is SVGAGI in the germline V gene. The CDR3 runs 12 residues. The CDR3 DNA is TGTGCCAGCAGCCTCGAAGGAAACATTCAGTACTTC. Its protein product is CASSLEGNIQYF.

This chain connects TRBV7-6 to TRBJ2-5; no clear D. This CDR3 spans 13 amino acids. CDR1 SGHVS and CDR2 FNYEAQ come from the germline V gene. The V gene lost 5 bases and the J gene lost 1 base, with 8 bases spanning the gap. The CDR3 DNA follows: TGTGCCAGCAGCCCCGTTCCCCAAGAGACCCAGTACTTC. It specifies CASSPVPQETQYF.

V is TRBV4-1 and J is TRBJ2-3, with 7 positions matching TRBD1. The CDR3 spans 15 residues. Germline trimming cut 3 bases from V and 6 bases from J; bases unmatched to any gene: 9. CDR1 and CDR2 from the germline V gene are MGHRA and YSYEKL. DNA of the CDR3: TGCGCCAGCAGCCACCTACAGGGGTTCTTGGATACGCAGTATTTT. Translating gives CASSHLQGFLDTQYF.